This T cell receptor beta chain was captured by sequencing in a study of shared T cell receptors in the human thymus. Libraries were prepared by immunoSEQ multiplex PCR; TCRdb keeps only in-frame clonotypes and omits some of them. The sample consists of some 660,000 clones, about 90% of them appearing once. V was clipped by 2 bases and J by 8 bases, with 19 bases between them. The CDR3 consists of 16 residues. CDR1 is SGHAT, CDR2 FQNNGV, per germline. This same sample was also taken into another study, of human thymus T cells.

Sequencing used thymocytes. The V call is TRBV11-2, the J call TRBJ2-1, with D perhaps matching TRBD2 (6 bases). This receptor was obtained from a boy younger than two with a congenital heart defect. The CDR3 nucleotides read TGTGCCAGCAGCTTAAAATCAACTAGCCCTGGCGATGAGCAGTTCTTC. Protein: CASSLKSTSPGDEQFF.